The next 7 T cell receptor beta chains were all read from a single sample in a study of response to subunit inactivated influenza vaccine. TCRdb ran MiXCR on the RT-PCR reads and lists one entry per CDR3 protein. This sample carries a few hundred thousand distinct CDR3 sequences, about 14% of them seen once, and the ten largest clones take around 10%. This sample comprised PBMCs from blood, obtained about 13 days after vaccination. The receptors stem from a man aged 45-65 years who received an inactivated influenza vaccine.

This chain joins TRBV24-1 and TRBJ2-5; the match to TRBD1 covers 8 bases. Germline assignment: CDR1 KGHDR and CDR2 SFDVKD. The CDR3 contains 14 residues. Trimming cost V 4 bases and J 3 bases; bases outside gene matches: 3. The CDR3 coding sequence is TGTGCCACCAGTGACAGGGGGCAAAAAGAGACCCAGTACTTC. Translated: CATSDRGQKETQYF.

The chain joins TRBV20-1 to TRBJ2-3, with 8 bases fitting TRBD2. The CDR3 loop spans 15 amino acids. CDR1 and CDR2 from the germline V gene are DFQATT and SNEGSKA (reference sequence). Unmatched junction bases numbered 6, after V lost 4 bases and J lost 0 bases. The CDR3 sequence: CSAIRGGLSTDTQYF. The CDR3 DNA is TGCAGTGCTATACGCGGGGGGCTTAGCACAGATACGCAGTATTTT.

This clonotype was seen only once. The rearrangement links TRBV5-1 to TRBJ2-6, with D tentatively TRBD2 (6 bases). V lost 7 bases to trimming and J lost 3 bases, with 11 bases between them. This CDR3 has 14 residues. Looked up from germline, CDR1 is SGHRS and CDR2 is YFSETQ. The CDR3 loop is CASGGALGANVLTF. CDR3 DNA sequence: TGCGCCAGCGGAGGGGCGCTTGGGGCCAACGTCCTGACTTTC.

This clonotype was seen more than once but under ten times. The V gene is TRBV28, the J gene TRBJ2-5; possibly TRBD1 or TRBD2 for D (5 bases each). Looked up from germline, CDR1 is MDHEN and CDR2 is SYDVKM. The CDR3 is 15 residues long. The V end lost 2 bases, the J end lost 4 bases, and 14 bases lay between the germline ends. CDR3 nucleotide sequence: TGTGCCAGCAGTTTAGGGGCTAGCTATGGAGAGACCCAGTACTTC. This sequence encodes CASSLGASYGETQYF.

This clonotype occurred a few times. CDR3 in amino acids: CAIKSVANEKLFF. The CDR3 DNA follows: TGTGCCATCAAATCGGTCGCTAATGAAAAACTGTTTTTT. V usage is TRBV10-3 and J usage is TRBJ1-4, with D unresolved. The CDR3 spans 13 residues. V lost 7 bases and J 3 bases, leaving 9 bases between the germline ends. CDR1 and CDR2 (germline): ENHRY, SYGVKD.

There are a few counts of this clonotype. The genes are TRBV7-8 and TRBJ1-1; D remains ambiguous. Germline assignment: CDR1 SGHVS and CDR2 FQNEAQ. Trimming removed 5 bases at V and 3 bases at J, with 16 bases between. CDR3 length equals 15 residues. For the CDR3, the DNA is TGTGCCAGCAGCCCCACCGGGGAAAGGGACACTGAAGCTTTCTTT. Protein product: CASSPTGERDTEAFF.

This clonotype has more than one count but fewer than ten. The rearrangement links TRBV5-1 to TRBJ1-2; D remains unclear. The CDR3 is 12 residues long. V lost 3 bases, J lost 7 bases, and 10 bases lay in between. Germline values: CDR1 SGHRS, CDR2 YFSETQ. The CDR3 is CASSSTTAGYTF. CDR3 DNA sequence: TGCGCCAGCAGCTCCACGACGGCTGGCTACACCTTC. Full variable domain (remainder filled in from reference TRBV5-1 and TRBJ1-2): KAGVTQTPRYLIKTRGQQVTLSCSPISGHRSVSWYQQTPGQGLQFLFEYFSETQRNKGNFPGRFSGRQFSNSRSEMNVSTLELGDSALYLCASSSTTAGYTFGSGTRLTVV.